A single sample is the source of the 7 T cell receptor beta chains below, sequenced in a study of T cells in Graves' hyperthyroidism and ophthalmopathy. RNA transcripts were the template for amplifying TCR beta CDR3 regions. An initial round of RT-PCR targeting the TCR CDR3 relied on the HTBI primer set. Each CDR3 protein gets one entry after TCRdb re-called the multiplex PCR reads with MiXCR. Among around 500,000 distinct CDR3 sequences listed, approximately 14% were seen once. The sequencing input was blood. The receptors derive from a woman aged 18-30 years with Graves' hyperthyroidism.

This clonotype appeared a few times. The gene calls are TRBV6-2 or TRBV6-3 and TRBJ2-1; TRBD1 matches at 9 bases. The length of the CDR3 is 15 residues. Germline V CDR1 and CDR2: MNHEY, SVGEGT. V shed 2 bases, J shed 8 bases, and the junction held 7 bases outside the gene matches. The CDR3 nucleotides are TGTGCCAGCAGTTACCGCGGGACAGGGTGGGATGAGCAGTTCTTC. Translated, it gives CASSYRGTGWDEQFF.

This clonotype was seen ten or more times. The chain recombines TRBV29-1 with TRBJ2-1, with D unclear. CDR1 and CDR2 from the germline V gene are SQVTM and ANQGSEA. The V end was cut by 7 bases, the J end by 8 bases, with 9 bases between. The CDR3 totals 10 residues. CDR3 coding DNA: TGCAGCGCTATATCCTATGAGCAGTTCTTC. Protein sequence: CSAISYEQFF.

This clonotype was counted at least ten times. The chain couples TRBV12-3 or TRBV12-4 to TRBJ2-1, with a possible D match to TRBD2 (6 bases). Trimming pared 3 bases from V and 5 bases from J, leaving 17 bases between. This CDR3 is 16 amino acids long. CDR3 loop: CASSFWSSASDNEQFF. CDR3 DNA: TGTGCCAGCAGTTTTTGGTCTAGCGCTAGCGACAATGAGCAGTTCTTC.

This clonotype was observed at least ten times. The chain is built from TRBV18 and TRBJ1-6; tentative D call: TRBD1 (5 bases). Per germline, CDR1 KGHSH and CDR2 LQKENI. There are 16 residues in the CDR3. V shed 3 bases and J shed 6 bases, with 15 bases lying between them. CDR3 residues: CASSPVQDTFNSPLHF. The CDR3 nucleotides are TGTGCCAGCTCACCCGTACAGGATACTTTTAATTCACCCCTCCACTTT. The entire variable domain, with the rest obtained from reference TRBV18 and TRBJ1-6, is as follows: NAGVMQNPRHLVRRRGQEARLRCSPMKGHSHVYWYRQLPEEGLKFMVYLQKENIIDESGMPKERFSAEFPKEGPSILRIQQVVRGDSAAYFCASSPVQDTFNSPLHFGNGTRLTVT.

This clonotype was counted ten times or more. The chain uses TRBV7-8 and TRBJ2-7; 8 bases are a match to TRBD1. CDR3 length: 16 residues. Germline CDR1 SGHVS, CDR2 FQNEAQ. The ends lost 5 bases at V and 1 base at J; junction bases unmatched: 10. CDR3 nucleotide sequence: TGTGCCAGCAGCCCCTACAGGGGGGTGAGGTCCTACGAGCAGTACGTC. Protein: CASSPYRGVRSYEQYV.

Written as DNA, the CDR3 is TGTGCCATCAGTGTTGGCGGGAGGGCCGCCGATACGCAGTATTTT. It is translated as CAISVGGRAADTQYF. The chain is built from TRBV10-3 and TRBJ2-3, with 9 positions matching TRBD2. The length of the CDR3 is 15 residues. Trimming at V came to 4 bases and at J to 6 bases, leaving 8 bases not matched to a gene. Germline CDR1 ENHRY, CDR2 SYGVKD.

V is TRBV9 and J is TRBJ2-1; 11 bases agree with TRBD2. CDR1 is SGDLS, CDR2 YYNGEE, per germline. The length of the CDR3 is 14 residues. The trim removed 7 bases at V and 10 bases at J, leaving 10 bases unmatched. CDR3 amino acids: CASSLVIAGGEQFF. The CDR3 nucleotides are TGTGCCAGCTCCCTGGTAATAGCGGGAGGGGAGCAGTTCTTC. Looking up the rest from reference TRBV9 and TRBJ2-1 gives the full variable domain: DSGVTQTPKHLITATGQRVTLRCSPRSGDLSVYWYQQSLDQGLQFLIQYYNGEERAKGNILERFSAQQFPDLHSELNLSSLELGDSALYFCASSLVIAGGEQFFGPGTRLTVL.